This entry describes one T cell receptor beta chain. This clonotype was observed a handful of times. The specificity of this receptor is unknown. No base qualities exist here, and no much larger clone lies one base off it. The sample originates from a study of early T cells in non-severe SARS-CoV-2 infection (dated by TCRdb to the early 2020s). In terms of the full investigation: Because TCR sequencing was done on bulk RNA from unsorted whole blood, the alpha and beta chains could not be paired.

The study was a case-control design nested within a healthcare worker cohort in London, UK, with weekly nasopharyngeal swab PCR tests and blood sampling. Healthcare workers were recruited during the week of the UK lockdown, between 23 and 31 March 2020, and followed weekly for up to about 15 weeks. Broader findings and caveats from the paper: VDJdb matching was skewed toward anti-spike CD8 responses and likely underestimated virus-specific expansions, missing private and CD4 specificities.

Library creation used 5' RACE. Sequencing instrument: NextSeq 500. The TCR library protocol attached unique molecular identifiers to individual cDNA molecules to correct for sequencing error and PCR bias. Both TCR alpha and beta chains were sequenced, and tight co-correlation was observed between alpha and beta sequence abundances in each sample. In the paper's pipeline: Decombinator V4 was used to perform V gene, J gene and CDR3 annotation of TCR sequences. TCRs were defined as expanded if a significant change between any two time points was detected under a Poisson model with p below 0.0001. TCR abundances were normalised to the total number of TCRs sequenced in each sample and reported as counts per million. VDJdb, accessed 1 November 2021, was searched for CMV, EBV and SARS-CoV-2 annotated TCRs, excluding TCRs annotated for multiple antigens. The public reads were quality trimmed at Q25 with fastp and then assembled into clones with MiXCR by TCRdb, keeping productive beta chains. One record per CDR3 amino acid sequence lists the most common genes and DNA. The V and J calls here are based on TCRdb, not the publication. The sample table holds about 130,000 distinct CDR3 sequences, of which approximately 15% were seen once. The ten largest clones represent roughly a fifth of the sample.

The sequencing sample was made of whole blood. This sequence was found in an adult who was a healthcare worker with PCR-confirmed SARS-CoV-2 infection or an uninfected control (not recorded which).

The CDR3 region has the sequence CASTDPSTDTQYF. The DNA sequence is given as TGCGCCAGCACTGACCCCAGCACAGATACGCAGTATTTT. The V gene is TRBV10-1 and the J gene is TRBJ2-3; the D gene identity is not certain. CDR1 and CDR2, per the germline V gene (reference sequence), are WNHNN and SYGVQD. V is clipped by 7 bases and J by 0 bases, and the sequence between their germline boundaries is 8 bases long. Including cysteine and phenylalanine, the CDR3 has 13 amino acids. Here the CDR3 DNA is all that survives: 39 bases in frame from base 1.